This TCR beta chain was recovered during a study of blood T cell repertoires in COVID-19. The CDR3 is 15 amino acids. The ends were cut back, 0 bases at V and 6 bases at J, with 12 bases in the middle. CDR1 is MGHRA and CDR2 is YSYEKL in the germline V gene. The protocol was immunoSEQ multiplex PCR, while the TCRdb copy is restricted to in-frame clones and leaves out a portion. The sample comprises 110,000 or so clones, 90% of which are singletons, and 4.6% rests with the top ten. J is TRBJ1-5 and V is TRBV4-1; D not certain. Sequenced material: peripheral blood. This sequence was found in a woman aged 45 to 65 with acute or convalescent COVID-19. The CDR3 DNA reads TGCGCCAGCAGCCAAGAACCACAGATAATTCAGCCCCAGCATTTT. Encoded protein: CASSQEPQIIQPQHF.